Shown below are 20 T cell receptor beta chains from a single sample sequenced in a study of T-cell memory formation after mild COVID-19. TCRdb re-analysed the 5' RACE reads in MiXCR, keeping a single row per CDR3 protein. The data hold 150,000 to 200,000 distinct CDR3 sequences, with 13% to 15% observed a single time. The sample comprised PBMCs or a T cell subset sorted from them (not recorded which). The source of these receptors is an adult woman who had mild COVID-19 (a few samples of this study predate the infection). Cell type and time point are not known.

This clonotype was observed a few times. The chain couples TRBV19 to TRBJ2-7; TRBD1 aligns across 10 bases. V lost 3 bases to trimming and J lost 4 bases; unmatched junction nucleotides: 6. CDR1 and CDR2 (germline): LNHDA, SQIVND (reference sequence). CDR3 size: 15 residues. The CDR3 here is CASSIAGTGAYEQYF. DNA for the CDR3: TGTGCCAGTAGTATCGCCGGGACAGGGGCGTACGAGCAGTACTTC.

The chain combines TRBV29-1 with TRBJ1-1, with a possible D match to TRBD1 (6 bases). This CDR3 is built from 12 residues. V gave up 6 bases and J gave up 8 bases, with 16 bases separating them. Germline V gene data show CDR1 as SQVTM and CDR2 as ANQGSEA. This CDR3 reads CSVDTGSSEAFF. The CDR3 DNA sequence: TGCAGCGTGGACACAGGGTCCTCAGAAGCTTTCTTT.

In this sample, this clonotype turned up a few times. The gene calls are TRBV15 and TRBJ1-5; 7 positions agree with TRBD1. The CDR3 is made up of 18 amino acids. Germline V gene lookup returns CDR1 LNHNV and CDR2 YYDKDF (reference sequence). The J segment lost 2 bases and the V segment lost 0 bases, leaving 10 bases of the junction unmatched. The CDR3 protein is CATSRDSNTGVGNQPQHF. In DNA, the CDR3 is TGTGCCACCAGCAGAGACTCAAATACAGGGGTAGGCAATCAGCCCCAGCATTTT.

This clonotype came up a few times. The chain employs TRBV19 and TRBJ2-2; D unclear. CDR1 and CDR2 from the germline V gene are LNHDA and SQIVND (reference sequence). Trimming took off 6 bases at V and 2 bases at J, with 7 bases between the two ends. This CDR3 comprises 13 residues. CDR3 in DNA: TGTGCCAGTAGACCTCTAAACACCGGGGAGCTGTTTTTT. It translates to CASRPLNTGELFF.

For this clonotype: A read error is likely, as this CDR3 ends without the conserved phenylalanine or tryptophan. The CDR3 loop is CASSPNLGGGANVLTL. DNA of the CDR3: TGTGCCAGCAGTCCTAATTTGGGGGGTGGGGCCAACGTCCTGACTTTA. This rearrangement joins TRBV12-3 or TRBV12-4 to TRBJ2-6, with a weak D call TRBD2 (6 bases). V lost 5 bases to trimming and J lost 3 bases, with 14 bases between them. This CDR3 has 16 residues.

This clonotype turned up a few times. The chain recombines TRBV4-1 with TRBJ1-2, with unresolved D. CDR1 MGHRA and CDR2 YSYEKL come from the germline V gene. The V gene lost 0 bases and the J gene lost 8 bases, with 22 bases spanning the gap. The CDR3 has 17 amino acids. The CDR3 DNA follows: TGCGCCAGCAGCCAAGAAAAGGTGGCTGTCCCTTTAAGGGGCTACACCTTC. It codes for CASSQEKVAVPLRGYTF.

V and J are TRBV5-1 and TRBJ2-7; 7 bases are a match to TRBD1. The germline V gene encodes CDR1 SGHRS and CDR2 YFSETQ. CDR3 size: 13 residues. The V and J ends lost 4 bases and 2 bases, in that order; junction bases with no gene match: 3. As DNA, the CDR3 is TGCGCCAGCAGCCAGGGACAGACCTACGAGCAGTACTTC. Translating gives CASSQGQTYEQYF.

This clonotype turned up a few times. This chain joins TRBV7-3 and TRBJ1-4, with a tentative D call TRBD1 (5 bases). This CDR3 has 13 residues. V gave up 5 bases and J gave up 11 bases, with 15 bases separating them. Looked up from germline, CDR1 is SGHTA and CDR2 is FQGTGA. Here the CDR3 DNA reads TGTGCCAGCAGCGCGGATGGGGGGTCTAAACTGTTTTTT. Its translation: CASSADGGSKLFF.

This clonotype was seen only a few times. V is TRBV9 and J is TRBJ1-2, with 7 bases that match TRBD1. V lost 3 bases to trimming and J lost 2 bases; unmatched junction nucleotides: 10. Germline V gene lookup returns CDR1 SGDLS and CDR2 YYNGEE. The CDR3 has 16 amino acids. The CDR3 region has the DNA TGTGCCAGCAGCGCCCCGGACAGGCCCTCCAACTATGGCTACACCTTC. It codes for CASSAPDRPSNYGYTF.

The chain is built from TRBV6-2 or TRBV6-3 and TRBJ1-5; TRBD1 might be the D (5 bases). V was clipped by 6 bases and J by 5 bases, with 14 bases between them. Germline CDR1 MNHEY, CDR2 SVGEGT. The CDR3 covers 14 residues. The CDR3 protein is CASSWGGFHQPQHF. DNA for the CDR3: TGTGCCAGCAGCTGGGGGGGGTTCCATCAGCCCCAGCATTTT.

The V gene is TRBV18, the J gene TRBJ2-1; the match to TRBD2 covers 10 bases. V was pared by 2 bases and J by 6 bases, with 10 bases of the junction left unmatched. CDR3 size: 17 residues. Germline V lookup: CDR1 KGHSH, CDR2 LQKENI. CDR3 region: CASSPSGRAGDGNEQFF. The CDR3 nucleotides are TGTGCCAGCTCACCAAGCGGGAGGGCCGGGGATGGCAATGAGCAGTTCTTC.

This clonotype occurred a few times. This CDR3 is CASSQMGLAGELFF. CDR3 sequence (DNA): TGTGCCAGCAGCCAAATGGGTCTCGCCGGGGAGCTGTTTTTT. The rearrangement links TRBV16 to TRBJ2-2; D call uncertain. Germline V CDR1 and CDR2: KGHSY, FQNENV. V was cut by 2 bases and J by 6 bases, with 10 bases left in between. CDR3 length: 14 amino acids.

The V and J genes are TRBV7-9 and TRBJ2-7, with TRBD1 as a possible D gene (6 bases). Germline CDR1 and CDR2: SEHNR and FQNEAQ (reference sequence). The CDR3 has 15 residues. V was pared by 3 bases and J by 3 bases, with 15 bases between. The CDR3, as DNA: TGTGCCAGCAGCTTGGCTTTTACAGGGAACTACGAGCAGTACTTC. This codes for CASSLAFTGNYEQYF.

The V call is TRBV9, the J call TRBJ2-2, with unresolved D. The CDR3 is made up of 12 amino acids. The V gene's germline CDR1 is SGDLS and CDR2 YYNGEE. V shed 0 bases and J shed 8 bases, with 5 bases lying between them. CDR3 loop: CASSVVVGELFF. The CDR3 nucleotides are TGTGCCAGCAGCGTAGTAGTTGGGGAGCTGTTTTTT. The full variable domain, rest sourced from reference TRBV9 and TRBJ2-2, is DSGVTQTPKHLITATGQRVTLRCSPRSGDLSVYWYQQSLDQGLQFLIQYYNGEERAKGNILERFSAQQFPDLHSELNLSSLELGDSALYFCASSVVVGELFFGEGSRLTVL.

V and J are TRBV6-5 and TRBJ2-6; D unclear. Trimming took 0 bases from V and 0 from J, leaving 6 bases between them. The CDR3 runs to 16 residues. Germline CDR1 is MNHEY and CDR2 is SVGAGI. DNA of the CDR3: TGTGCCAGCAGTTACTCACAATCCTCTGGGGCCAACGTCCTGACTTTC. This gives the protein CASSYSQSSGANVLTF.

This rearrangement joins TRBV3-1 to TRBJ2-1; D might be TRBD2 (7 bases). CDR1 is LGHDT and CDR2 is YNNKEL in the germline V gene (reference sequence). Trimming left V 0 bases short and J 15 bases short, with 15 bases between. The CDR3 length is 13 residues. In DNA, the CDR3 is TGTGCCAGCAGCCAAGATCTGGCGGGGGCCCTGTTCTTC. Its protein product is CASSQDLAGALFF.

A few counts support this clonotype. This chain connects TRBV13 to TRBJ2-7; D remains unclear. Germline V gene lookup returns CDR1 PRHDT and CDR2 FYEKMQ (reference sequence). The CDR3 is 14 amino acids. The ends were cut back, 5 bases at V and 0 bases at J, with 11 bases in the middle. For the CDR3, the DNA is TGTGCCAGCAGCCCCCTAGGTGGCTCCTACGAGCAGTACTTC. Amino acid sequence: CASSPLGGSYEQYF.

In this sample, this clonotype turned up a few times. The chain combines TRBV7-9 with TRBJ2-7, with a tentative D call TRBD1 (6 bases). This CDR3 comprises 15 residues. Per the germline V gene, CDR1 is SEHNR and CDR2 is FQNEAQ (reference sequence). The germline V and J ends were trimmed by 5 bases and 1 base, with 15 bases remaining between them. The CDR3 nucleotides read TGTGCCAGCAGCCCTCGGGACAAGAGTTCCTACGAGCAGTACTTC. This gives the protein CASSPRDKSSYEQYF.

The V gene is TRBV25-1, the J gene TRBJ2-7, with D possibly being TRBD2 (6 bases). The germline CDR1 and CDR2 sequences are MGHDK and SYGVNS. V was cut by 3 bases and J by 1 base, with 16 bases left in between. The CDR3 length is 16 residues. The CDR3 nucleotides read TGTGCCAGCAGTGATTGGGGCGGGACGGCTTCCTACGAGCAGTACTTC. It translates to CASSDWGGTASYEQYF.

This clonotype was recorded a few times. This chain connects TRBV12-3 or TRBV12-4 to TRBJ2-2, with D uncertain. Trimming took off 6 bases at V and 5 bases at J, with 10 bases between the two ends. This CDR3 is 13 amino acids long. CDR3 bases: TGTGCCAGCAGCTCCTTAAGAACCGGGGAGCTGTTTTTT. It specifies CASSSLRTGELFF.